The rows below give T cell receptor beta chains drawn from one sample of a study of siplizumab effects on memory and regulatory T cells. Here immunoSEQ multiplex PCR was the method, and the copy in TCRdb shows in-frame clones only, minus some. The sample has more than 85,000 clones, more than 85% seen once. The sequencing sample was made of CD4+ T cells sorted from blood. Receptors were obtained from a human donor in good health. Some clones in this sample may be carry-over from other donors' samples. CDR3s include the opening cysteine and the closing phenylalanine or tryptophan. A D gene is named only where the DNA matches it firmly. Some rows have no size entry. The others give once, few or many, or a class for an expanded clone.

V gene	clone size	D gene	J gene	CDR3 protein	CDR3 DNA
TRBV19	NA	TRBD2	TRBJ2-1	CASSILGGPFNEQFF	TGTGCCAGTAGTATTTTGGGAGGGCCGTTCAATGAGCAGTTCTTC
TRBV7-9	NA	NA	TRBJ2-3	CASSLPGTPVVADTQYF	TGTGCCAGCAGCTTACCCGGGACCCCGGTAGTGGCAGATACGCAGTATTTT
TRBV6-6	NA	TRBD1	TRBJ1-5	CASSPDRGWQPQHF	TGTGCCAGCAGTCCGGACAGGGGATGGCAGCCCCAGCATTTT
TRBV7-8	NA	TRBD2	TRBJ2-7	CASSGGLAASYEQYF	TGTGCCAGCAGCGGCGGTCTAGCGGCTTCCTACGAGCAGTACTTC
TRBV6-5	NA	NA	TRBJ1-2	CASSYTPNYGYTF	TGTGCCAGCAGCTACACACCTAACTATGGCTACACCTTC
TRBV19	NA	TRBD1	TRBJ2-3	CASSNDRGADTQYF	TGTGCCAGTAGTAACGACAGGGGGGCAGATACGCAGTATTTT
TRBV19	NA	NA	TRBJ2-1	CASTLRSASGNEQFF	TGTGCCAGTACCCTTCGGAGCGCGAGCGGGAATGAGCAGTTCTTC
TRBV5-1	NA	NA	TRBJ1-5	CASSLRGLDNQPQHF	TGCGCCAGCAGCTTGAGAGGACTAGACAATCAGCCCCAGCATTTT
TRBV7-2	NA	NA	TRBJ2-1	CASSLAAGNEQFF	TGTGCCAGCAGCTTAGCGGCTGGGAATGAGCAGTTCTTC
TRBV5-1	NA	TRBD1	TRBJ1-2	CASSLGDRAYGYTF	TGCGCCAGCAGCCTGGGGGACAGGGCCTATGGCTACACCTTC
TRBV7-9	NA	TRBD2	TRBJ2-7	CASSLMGGGPSYEQYF	TGTGCCAGCAGCTTGATGGGGGGAGGGCCCTCCTACGAGCAGTACTTC
TRBV18	few	TRBD1	TRBJ1-5	CASSPRQGGNQPQHF	TGTGCCAGCTCCCCCCGACAGGGAGGCAATCAGCCCCAGCATTTT
TRBV5-6	once	NA	TRBJ2-2	CASRATGLTGELFF	TGTGCCAGCAGGGCTACAGGGTTGACCGGGGAGCTGTTTTTT
TRBV5-1	NA	NA	TRBJ1-3	CASSLVGLSYGNTIYF	TGCGCCAGCAGCTTGGTCGGTTTGTCCTATGGAAACACCATATATTTT
TRBV7-6	NA	NA	TRBJ2-5	CASSSPKSDFKYTQYF	TGTGCCAGCAGCTCCCCTAAGTCCGACTTCAAGTATACCCAGTACTTC
TRBV7-3	NA	TRBD1	TRBJ1-1	CASSPTGTEAEAFF	TGTGCCAGCAGCCCAACCGGGACAGAGGCTGAAGCTTTCTTT
TRBV18	NA	NA	TRBJ2-3	CASSPGWDTQYF	TGTGCCAGCTCACCAGGCTGGGATACGCAGTATTTT
TRBV7-9	NA	NA	TRBJ2-5	CASSPRQDQETQYF	TGTGCCAGCAGCCCCCGACAGGATCAAGAGACCCAGTACTTC
TRBV5-1	NA	NA	TRBJ2-3	CASSPQVSSTDTQYF	TGCGCCAGCAGCCCCCAAGTGTCAAGCACAGATACGCAGTATTTT
TRBV21-1	once	NA	TRBJ2-2	CASSKSPNRGGGELFF	TGTGCCAGCAGCAAATCCCCAAACCGGGGGGGCGGGGAGCTGTTTTTT
TRBV7-9	NA	NA	TRBJ1-6	CASSLAGSPLHF	TGTGCCAGCAGCTTAGCGGGTTCACCCCTCCACTTT
TRBV19	NA	NA	TRBJ1-5	CASRRGATGNQPQHF	TGTGCCAGTCGGCGGGGGGCGACTGGAAATCAGCCCCAGCATTTT